The rows below give T cell receptor beta chains drawn from one sample of a study of blood T cell repertoires in COVID-19. TCRdb keeps only in-frame clones here, not all; method: immunoSEQ multiplex PCR. This sample has tens of thousands of clones, with 88% found just once. The specimen sequenced was peripheral blood. These TCRs come from a human donor in a cohort sampled during active COVID-19. Both conserved end residues are part of each CDR3. D genes are given only for firm matches. Clone size is shown for a subset of rows, as once, few, many or a class of expanded clone.

j_call d_call clone_size v_call cdr3_nt cdr3_aa
TRBJ1-1 TRBD1 few TRBV5-4 TGTGCCAGCAGCACCGGGGACAGGGGAGTTACGAACACTGAAGCTTTCTTT CASSTGDRGVTNTEAFF
TRBJ2-7 TRBD2 - TRBV28 TGTGCCACCGGGACTAGCGGGAGGGATCGCATCGGCGAGCAGTACTTC CATGTSGRDRIGEQYF
TRBJ2-5 - - TRBV6-5 TGTGCCAGCAAATACGGGGAGGTTGAGACCCAGTACTTC CASKYGEVETQYF
TRBJ2-7 TRBD1 - TRBV7-3 TGTGCCAGCAGCTTACAGGGACAGGGAGTTTACGAGCAGTACTTC CASSLQGQGVYEQYF
TRBJ2-7 TRBD2 - TRBV10-2 TGCGCCAGCAGGCCCGGGCTAGCGGGAGTTGACGAGCAGTACTTC CASRPGLAGVDEQYF
TRBJ1-2 - - TRBV5-1 TGCGCCAGCAGCTTGACCGGGAAGGATGGCTACACCTTC CASSLTGKDGYTF
TRBJ1-1 - - TRBV5-1 TGCGCCAGCAGCCAGCTGGAGCCAAGTGGTGAAGCTTTCTTT CASSQLEPSGEAFF
TRBJ2-1 TRBD2 - TRBV19 TGTGCCAGTAGTGAGACCGGGACTAGCGGGGGGGAGAATGAGCAGTTCTTC CASSETGTSGGENEQFF
TRBJ1-1 TRBD1 - TRBV7-3 TGTGCCAGCAGTTCCGACAGGGTGACTGAAGCTTTCTTT CASSSDRVTEAFF
TRBJ2-3 - - TRBV5-5 TGTGCCAGCAGCCTCGCCCCGGGGATGGATACGCAGTATTTT CASSLAPGMDTQYF
TRBJ2-5 TRBD1 - TRBV9 TGTGCCAGCAGCCCCGGGACAGGGGGAGAGACCCAGTACTTC CASSPGTGGETQYF
TRBJ1-5 - - TRBV7-8 TGTGCCAGCAGCTTAAGCGACGGCAATCAGCCCCAGCATTTT CASSLSDGNQPQHF
TRBJ2-7 TRBD2 - TRBV7-8 TGTGCCAGCAGCTTAAATCCTAGCGGATACTACGAGCAGTACTTC CASSLNPSGYYEQYF
TRBJ2-2 - - TRBV29-1 TGCAGCGTTTCGCGCAGGGCCGGGGAGCTGTTTTTT CSVSRRAGELFF
TRBJ1-4 TRBD1 - TRBV30 TGTGCCTGGAGCGCAGCGTGGGACAGGCTCAGCGAAAAACTGTTTTTT CAWSAAWDRLSEKLFF
TRBJ2-7 - - TRBV3-1/TRBV3-2 TGTGCCAGCAGCCAAGATTCTTTTCGGGACGAGCAGTACTTC CASSQDSFRDEQYF
TRBJ1-2 - - TRBV5-1 TGCGCCAGCAGCTTGGGGGGATTGGATACAGGGAACTATGGCTACACCTTC CASSLGGLDTGNYGYTF
TRBJ1-6 TRBD1 - TRBV27 TGTGCCAGCAGTTTCCTTCGGGACAGCCAACCCCTCCACTTT CASSFLRDSQPLHF
TRBJ2-2 TRBD1 - TRBV15 TGTGCCACCAGCAGAGGACAGGGCGGCACCGGGGAGCTGTTTTTT CATSRGQGGTGELFF
TRBJ2-7 TRBD1 once TRBV28 TGTGCCAGCAGTCCGCCGGGACAGGGCCACGAGCAGTACTTC CASSPPGQGHEQYF
TRBJ1-1 - - TRBV27 TGTGCCAGCGTAAACGGGAACACTGAAGCTTTCTTT CASVNGNTEAFF
TRBJ1-2 - - TRBV10-3 TGTGCCACGACGTCGGGGGATAAGAACTATGGCTACACCTTC CATTSGDKNYGYTF
TRBJ2-3 TRBD1 - TRBV9 TGTGCCAGCAGGGTGGGACGACAGGGTAGAGCAGATACGCAGTATTTT CASRVGRQGRADTQYF
TRBJ1-6 - - TRBV4-2 TGTGCCAGCAGCCAAGAGGCTACGACGGGGAATAATTCACCCCTCCACTTT CASSQEATTGNNSPLHF
TRBJ2-4 TRBD2 - TRBV7-2 TGTGCCAGCAGCTTAAGGGAGGGGAGCGGCCACTCCAAAAACATTCAGTACTTC CASSLREGSGHSKNIQYF
TRBJ2-1 TRBD2 - TRBV5-1 TGCGCCAGCAGCCCTCTGGCGGGAGGGGGATATGAGCAGTTCTTC CASSPLAGGGYEQFF
TRBJ2-1 - - TRBV28 TGTGCCAGCAGAGTTACCCTATACAATGAGCAGTTCTTC CASRVTLYNEQFF
TRBJ1-5 - - TRBV5-1 TGCGCCAGCAGCTTGGCAGAAAAAGGCAATCAGCCCCAGCATTTT CASSLAEKGNQPQHF
TRBJ2-1 - - TRBV6-5 TGTGCCAGCAGTTACCTTACACAATTCTCCTACAATGAGCAGTTCTTC CASSYLTQFSYNEQFF
TRBJ2-2 TRBD1 - TRBV10-3 TGTGCCATCAGTGAGTCTTGGCCCTTGACAGGGAAGACCGGGGAGCTGTTTTTT CAISESWPLTGKTGELFF
TRBJ2-7 TRBD1 - TRBV4-2 TGTGCCAGCAGCCAAGGAGGGCAGGGGGCGCGGTACGGCTACGAGCAGTACTTC CASSQGGQGARYGYEQYF
TRBJ2-7 - - TRBV6-1 TGTGCCAGCAGTGAAACGACAGTTTTGTCCTACGAGCAGTACTTC CASSETTVLSYEQYF
TRBJ1-2 - - TRBV9 TGTGCCAGCAGCGTTCACCCCCAACAGCTCCACTATGGCTACACCTTC CASSVHPQQLHYGYTF
TRBJ1-1 - - TRBV11-2 TGTGCCAGCAGGGGGGAGGGGTTCACTGAAGCTTTCTTT CASRGEGFTEAFF
TRBJ2-7 TRBD2 - TRBV5-1 TGCGCCAGCTCCTCGACTAGCGGGGGCTACGAGCAGTACTTC CASSSTSGGYEQYF
TRBJ2-7 - - TRBV5-1 TGCGCCAGCAGCTTGGCGGGTTCGCTTTACGAGCAGTACTTC CASSLAGSLYEQYF
TRBJ2-7 TRBD1 - TRBV5-4 TGTGCCAGCAGCTCCCCGGACAGGGGCGAGCAGTACTTC CASSSPDRGEQYF
TRBJ1-5 TRBD1 - TRBV19 TGTGCCAGTAGTCCAGCCCCAGGGGGCGCGGGTCAGCCCCAGCATTTT CASSPAPGGAGQPQHF
TRBJ1-5 - - TRBV7-9 TGTGCCAGCACCTATCCCTACGGGACACGAAATAATAGCAATCAGCCCCAGCATTTT CASTYPYGTRNNSNQPQHF
TRBJ2-3 TRBD2 - TRBV5-4 TGTGCCAGCAGCCCCACGGGAGGGGCCACAGATACGCAGTATTTT CASSPTGGATDTQYF
TRBJ2-5 TRBD2 - TRBV19 TGTGCCAGTAGTAAAAACCCCGCCGGGACTAGCGCCGGGGAGGAGACCCAGTACTTC CASSKNPAGTSAGEETQYF
TRBJ2-3 TRBD2 - TRBV10-3 TGTGCCACTCAAGCGGGGGTCGATGCAGATACGCAGTATTTT CATQAGVDADTQYF
TRBJ1-2 - few TRBV6-5 TGTGCCAGCAGTTCCAACACAGGGACTAAGGGCTACACCTTC CASSSNTGTKGYTF
TRBJ1-1 - - TRBV6-1 TGTGCCAGCAGTGAGCCCGCGGAGAACACTGAAGCTTTCTTT CASSEPAENTEAFF
TRBJ2-1 - - TRBV5-5 TGTGCCAGCAGCCCGGAGGGAGAGACCTACAATGAGCAGTTCTTC CASSPEGETYNEQFF
TRBJ1-6 - - TRBV4-3 TGCGCCAGCAGCCAAACGGGCCCTAGCTCACCCCTCCACTTT CASSQTGPSSPLHF
TRBJ1-5 TRBD1 - TRBV5-1 TGCGCCAGCAGCTTGGTCCCGGGACAGGGGGAGCCCCAGCATTTT CASSLVPGQGEPQHF
TRBJ2-7 - - TRBV5-1 TGCGCCAGCAGCCCACAGGGTCCACCCTACGAGCAGTACTTC CASSPQGPPYEQYF
TRBJ1-5 TRBD1 - TRBV6-2/TRBV6-3 TGTGCCAGCAGTTACATTCAGGGGGCGGTTCAGCCCCAGCATTTT CASSYIQGAVQPQHF
TRBJ1-2 - - TRBV5-4 TGTGCCAGCAATATTATTACAGGGACCGGCTACACCTTC CASNIITGTGYTF
TRBJ2-7 TRBD2 - TRBV6-1 TGTGCCAGCAACGGAGGGACTAGTGGGTCCTACGAGCAGTACTTC CASNGGTSGSYEQYF
TRBJ2-7 - - TRBV7-6 TGTGCCAGCAGCCCCCCGGGGATCTACGAGCAGTACTTC CASSPPGIYEQYF
TRBJ2-1 TRBD2 - TRBV4-1 TGCGCCAGCAGCCAGGGTCGAGCGGGGGGATCCTACAATGAGCAGTTCTTC CASSQGRAGGSYNEQFF
TRBJ1-2 - few TRBV15 TGTGCCACCAGCAGAGATCGACAGAGCTATGGCTACACCTTC CATSRDRQSYGYTF
TRBJ2-3 - - TRBV18 TGTGCCAGCTCAGAAGGGGCTAGACCCACAGATACGCAGTATTTT CASSEGARPTDTQYF